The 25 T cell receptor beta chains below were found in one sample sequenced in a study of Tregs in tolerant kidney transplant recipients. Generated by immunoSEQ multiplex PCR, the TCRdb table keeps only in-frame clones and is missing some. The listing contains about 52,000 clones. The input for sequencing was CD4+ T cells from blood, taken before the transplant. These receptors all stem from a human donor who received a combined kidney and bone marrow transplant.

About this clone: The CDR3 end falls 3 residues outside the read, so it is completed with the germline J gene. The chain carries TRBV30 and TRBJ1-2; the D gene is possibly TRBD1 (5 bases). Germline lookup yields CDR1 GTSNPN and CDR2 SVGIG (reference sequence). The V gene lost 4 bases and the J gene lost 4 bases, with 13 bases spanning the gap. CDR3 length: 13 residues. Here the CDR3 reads CAWNSQGSYGYTF. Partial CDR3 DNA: TGTGCCTGGAATAGTCAGGGTAGCTATGGC.

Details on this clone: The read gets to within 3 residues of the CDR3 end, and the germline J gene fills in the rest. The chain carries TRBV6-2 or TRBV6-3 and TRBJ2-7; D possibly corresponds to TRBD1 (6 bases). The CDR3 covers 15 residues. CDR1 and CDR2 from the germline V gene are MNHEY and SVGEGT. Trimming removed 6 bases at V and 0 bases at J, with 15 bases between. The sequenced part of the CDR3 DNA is TGTGCCAGCAGACCCCGGGACACCCTCTCCTACGAG. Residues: CASRPRDTLSYE. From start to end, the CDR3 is CASRPRDTLSYEQYF.

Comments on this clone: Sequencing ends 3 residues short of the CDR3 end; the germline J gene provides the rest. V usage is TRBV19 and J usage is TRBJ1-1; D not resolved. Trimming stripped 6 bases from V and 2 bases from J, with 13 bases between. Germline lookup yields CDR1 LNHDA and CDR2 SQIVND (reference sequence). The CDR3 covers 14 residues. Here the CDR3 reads CASSPRKLNTEAFF. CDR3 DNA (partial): TGTGCCAGTAGCCCCCGTAAACTAAACACTGAA.

This CDR3 reads CASSGTEGLAEAFF. The part of the CDR3 DNA that was read is TGTGCCAGCTCCGGGACAGAGGGTCTCGCTGAA. This rearrangement joins TRBV18 to TRBJ1-1; 7 nucleotides agree with TRBD1. The CDR3 end lies 3 residues beyond the end of the read and is filled in from the germline J gene. The CDR3 is made up of 14 amino acids. After removal of 6 bases from V and 6 bases from J, the junction contained 10 bases not matched to a gene. Germline lookup yields CDR1 KGHSH and CDR2 LQKENI.

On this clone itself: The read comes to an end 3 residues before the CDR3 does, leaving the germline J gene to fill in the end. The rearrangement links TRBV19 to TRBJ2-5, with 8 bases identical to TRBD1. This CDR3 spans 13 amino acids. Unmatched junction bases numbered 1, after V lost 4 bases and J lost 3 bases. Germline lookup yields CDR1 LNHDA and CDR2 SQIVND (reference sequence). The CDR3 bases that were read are TGTGCCAGTAGTACGGGACAGGAAGAGACC. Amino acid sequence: CASSTGQEET. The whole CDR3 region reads CASSTGQEETQYF.

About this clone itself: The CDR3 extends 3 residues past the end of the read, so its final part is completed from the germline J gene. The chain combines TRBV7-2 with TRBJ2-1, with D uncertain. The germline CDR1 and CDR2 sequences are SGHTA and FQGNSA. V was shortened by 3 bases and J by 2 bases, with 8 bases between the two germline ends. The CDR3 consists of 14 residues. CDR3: CASSFGLAYNEQFF. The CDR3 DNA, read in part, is TGTGCCAGCAGCTTCGGTCTAGCCTACAATGAG.

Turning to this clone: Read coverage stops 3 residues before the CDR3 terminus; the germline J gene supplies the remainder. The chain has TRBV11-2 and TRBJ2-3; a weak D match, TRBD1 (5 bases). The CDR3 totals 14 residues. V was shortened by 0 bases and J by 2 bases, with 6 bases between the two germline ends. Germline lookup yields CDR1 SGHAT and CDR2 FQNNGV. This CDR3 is CASSLEGLTDTQYF. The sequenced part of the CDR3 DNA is TGTGCCAGCAGCTTAGAGGGGCTCACAGATACG.

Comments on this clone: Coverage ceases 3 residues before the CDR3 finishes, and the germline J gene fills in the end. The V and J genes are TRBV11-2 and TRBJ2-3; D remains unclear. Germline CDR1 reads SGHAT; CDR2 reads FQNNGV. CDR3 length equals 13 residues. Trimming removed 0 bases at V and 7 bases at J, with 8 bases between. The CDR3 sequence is CASSLDSSNTQYF. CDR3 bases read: TGTGCCAGCAGCTTAGACAGTTCGAATACG.

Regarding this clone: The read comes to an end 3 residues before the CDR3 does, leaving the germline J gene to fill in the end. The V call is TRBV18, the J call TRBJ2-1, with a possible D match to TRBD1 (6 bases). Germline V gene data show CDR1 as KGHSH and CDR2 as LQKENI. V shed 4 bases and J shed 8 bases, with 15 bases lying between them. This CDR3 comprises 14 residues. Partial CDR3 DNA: TGTGCCAGCTCACGCCGGGACACCCAGGATGAG. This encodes CASSRRDTQDE. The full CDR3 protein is CASSRRDTQDEQFF.

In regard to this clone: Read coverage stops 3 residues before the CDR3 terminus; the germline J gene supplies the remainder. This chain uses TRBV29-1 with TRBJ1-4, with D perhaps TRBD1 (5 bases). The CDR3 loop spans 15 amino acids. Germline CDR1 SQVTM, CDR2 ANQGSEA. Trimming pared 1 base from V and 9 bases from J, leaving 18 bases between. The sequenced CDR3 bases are TGCAGCGTTGAAGGTACCCGGGAGTCAGGGAAAAAA. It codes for CSVEGTRESGKK. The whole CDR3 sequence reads CSVEGTRESGKKLFF.

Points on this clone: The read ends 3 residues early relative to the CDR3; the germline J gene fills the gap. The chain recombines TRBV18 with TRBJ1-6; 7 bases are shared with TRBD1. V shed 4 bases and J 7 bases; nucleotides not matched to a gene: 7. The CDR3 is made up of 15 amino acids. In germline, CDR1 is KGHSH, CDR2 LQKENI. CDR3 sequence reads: CASSREQGRNSPLHF. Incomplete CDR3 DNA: TGTGCCAGCTCACGAGAACAGGGGAGGAATTCACCC.

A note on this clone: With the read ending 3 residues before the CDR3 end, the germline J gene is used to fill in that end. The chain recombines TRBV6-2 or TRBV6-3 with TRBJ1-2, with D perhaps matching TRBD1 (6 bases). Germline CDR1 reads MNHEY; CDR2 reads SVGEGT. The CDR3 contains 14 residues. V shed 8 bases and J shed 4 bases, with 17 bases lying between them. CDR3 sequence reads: CASGTRTDFYGYTF. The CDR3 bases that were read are TGTGCCAGCGGGACCCGGACAGACTTCTATGGC.

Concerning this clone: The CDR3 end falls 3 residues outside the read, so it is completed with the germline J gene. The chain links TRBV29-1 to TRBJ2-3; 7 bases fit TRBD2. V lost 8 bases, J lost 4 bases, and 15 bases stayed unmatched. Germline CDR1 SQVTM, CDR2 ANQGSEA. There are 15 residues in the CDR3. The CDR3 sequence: CSPIQASGTADTQYF. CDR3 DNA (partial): TGCAGCCCTATCCAGGCCAGCGGGACCGCAGATACG.

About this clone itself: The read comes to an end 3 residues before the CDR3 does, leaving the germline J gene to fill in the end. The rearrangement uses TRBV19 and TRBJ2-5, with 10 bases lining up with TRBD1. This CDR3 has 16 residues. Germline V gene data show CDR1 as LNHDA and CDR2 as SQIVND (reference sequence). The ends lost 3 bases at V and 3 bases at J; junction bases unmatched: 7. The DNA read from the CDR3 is TGTGCCAGTAGTATGAAAACCGGGACAGGGGAAGAGACC. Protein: CASSMKTGTGEET. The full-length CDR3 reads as CASSMKTGTGEETQYF.

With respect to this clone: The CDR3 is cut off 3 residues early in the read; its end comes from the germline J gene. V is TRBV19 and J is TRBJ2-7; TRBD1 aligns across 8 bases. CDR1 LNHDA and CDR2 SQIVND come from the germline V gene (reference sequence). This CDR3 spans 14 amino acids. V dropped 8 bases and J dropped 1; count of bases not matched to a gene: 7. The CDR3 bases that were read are TGTGCCAGTCGCGGACAGGGTGGGTCCTACGAG. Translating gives CASRGQGGSYE. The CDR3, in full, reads CASRGQGGSYEQYF.

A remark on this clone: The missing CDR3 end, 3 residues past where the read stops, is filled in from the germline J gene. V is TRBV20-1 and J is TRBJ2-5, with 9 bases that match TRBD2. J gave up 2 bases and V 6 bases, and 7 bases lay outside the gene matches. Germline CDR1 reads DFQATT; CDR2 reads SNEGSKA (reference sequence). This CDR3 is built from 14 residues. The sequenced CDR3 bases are TGCAGTGCGGGAAGACTAGCGGTTCAAGAGACC. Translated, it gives CSAGRLAVQET. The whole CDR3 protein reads CSAGRLAVQETQYF.

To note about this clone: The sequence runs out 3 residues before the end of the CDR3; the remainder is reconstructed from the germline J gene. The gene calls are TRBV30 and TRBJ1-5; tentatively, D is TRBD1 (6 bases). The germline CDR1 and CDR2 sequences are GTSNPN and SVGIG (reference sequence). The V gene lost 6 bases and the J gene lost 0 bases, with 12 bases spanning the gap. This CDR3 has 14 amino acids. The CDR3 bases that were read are TGTGCCTGCTCAGGGGTTTATAGCAATCAGCCC. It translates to CACSGVYSNQP. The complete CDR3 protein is CACSGVYSNQPQHF.

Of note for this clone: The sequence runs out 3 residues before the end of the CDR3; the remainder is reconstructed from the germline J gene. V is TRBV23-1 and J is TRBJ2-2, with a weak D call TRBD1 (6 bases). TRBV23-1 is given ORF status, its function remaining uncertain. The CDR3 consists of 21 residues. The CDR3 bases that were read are TGCGCCAGCAGTCAGATTCTTCCGGACAGCCAGCCCAGCTCCTATAATTCACCG. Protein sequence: CASSQILPDSQPSSYNSP. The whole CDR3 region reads CASSQILPDSQPSSYNSPLFF.

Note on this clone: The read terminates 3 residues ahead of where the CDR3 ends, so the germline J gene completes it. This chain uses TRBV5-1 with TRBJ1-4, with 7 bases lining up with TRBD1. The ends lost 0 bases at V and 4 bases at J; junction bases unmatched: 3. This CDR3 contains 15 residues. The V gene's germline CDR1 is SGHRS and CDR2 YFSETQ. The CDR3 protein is CASSLAGQNNEKLFF. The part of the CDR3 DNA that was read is TGCGCCAGCAGCTTGGCGGGACAGAATAATGAAAAA. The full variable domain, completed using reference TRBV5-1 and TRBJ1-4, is KAGVTQTPRYLIKTRGQQVTLSCSPISGHRSVSWYQQTPGQGLQFLFEYFSETQRNKGNFPGRFSGRQFSNSRSEMNVSTLELGDSALYLCASSLAGQNNEKLFFGSGTQLSVL.

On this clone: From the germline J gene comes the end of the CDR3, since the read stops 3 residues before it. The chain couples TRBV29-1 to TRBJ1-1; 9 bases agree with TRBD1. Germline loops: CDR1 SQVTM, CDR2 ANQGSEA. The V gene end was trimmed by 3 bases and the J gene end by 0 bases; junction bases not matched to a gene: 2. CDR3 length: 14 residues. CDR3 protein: CSVEDRGLNTEAFF. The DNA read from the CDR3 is TGCAGCGTTGAGGACAGGGGATTGAACACTGAA.

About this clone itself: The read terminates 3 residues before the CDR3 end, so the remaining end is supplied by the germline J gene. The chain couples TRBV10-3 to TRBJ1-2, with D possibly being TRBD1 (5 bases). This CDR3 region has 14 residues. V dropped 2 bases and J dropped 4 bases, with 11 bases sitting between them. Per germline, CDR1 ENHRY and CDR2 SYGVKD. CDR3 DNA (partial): TGTGCCATCAGTGAGCCTCGGGGGACCTATGGC. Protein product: CAISEPRGTYG. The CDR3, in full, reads CAISEPRGTYGYTF.

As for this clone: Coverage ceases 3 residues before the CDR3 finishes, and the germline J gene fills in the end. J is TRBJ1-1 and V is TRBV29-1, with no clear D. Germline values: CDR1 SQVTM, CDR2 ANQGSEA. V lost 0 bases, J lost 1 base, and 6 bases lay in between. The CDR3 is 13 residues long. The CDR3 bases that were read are TGCAGCGTTGAAGATCGAGCGAACACTGAA. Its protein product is CSVEDRANTE. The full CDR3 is CSVEDRANTEAFF.

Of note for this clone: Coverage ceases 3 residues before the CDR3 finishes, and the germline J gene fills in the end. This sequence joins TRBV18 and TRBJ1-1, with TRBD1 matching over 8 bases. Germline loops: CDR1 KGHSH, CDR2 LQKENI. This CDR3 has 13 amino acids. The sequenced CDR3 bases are TGTGCCAGCTCACCGGAGCAGGGGGCAGGT. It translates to CASSPEQGAG. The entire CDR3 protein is CASSPEQGAGAFF. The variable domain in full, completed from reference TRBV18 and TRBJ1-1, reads NAGVMQNPRHLVRRRGQEARLRCSPMKGHSHVYWYRQLPEEGLKFMVYLQKENIIDESGMPKERFSAEFPKEGPSILRIQQVVRGDSAAYFCASSPEQGAGAFFGQGTRLTVV.

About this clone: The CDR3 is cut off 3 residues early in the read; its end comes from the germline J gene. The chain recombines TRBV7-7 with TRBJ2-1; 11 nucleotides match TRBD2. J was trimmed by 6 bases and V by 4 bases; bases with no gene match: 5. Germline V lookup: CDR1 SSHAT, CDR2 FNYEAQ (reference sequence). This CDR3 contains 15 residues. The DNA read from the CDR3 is TGTGCCAGCAGCTCGAGACTAGCGGGACTCAATGAG. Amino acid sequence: CASSSRLAGLNE. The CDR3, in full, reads CASSSRLAGLNEQFF.

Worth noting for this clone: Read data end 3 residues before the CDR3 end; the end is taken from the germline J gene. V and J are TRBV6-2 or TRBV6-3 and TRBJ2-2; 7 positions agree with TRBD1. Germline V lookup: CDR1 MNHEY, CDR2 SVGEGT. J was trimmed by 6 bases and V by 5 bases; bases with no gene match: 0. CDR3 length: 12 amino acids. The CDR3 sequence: CASSQGAGELFF. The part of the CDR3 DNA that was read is TGTGCCAGCAGTCAGGGGGCCGGGGAG.